The present T cell receptor beta chain was sequenced within a study of CD8+ T cells in alopecia areata. Study as a whole: Treated patients were given oral tofacitinib, which was dosed at 5 to 10 mg twice daily.

Treatment denoted: oral pan-JAK inhibitor, 5-10 mg twice daily. Extracted RNA was reverse transcribed into cDNA, the sequencing template. Produced via immunoSEQ multiplex PCR; TCRdb's table is partial and in-frame only. The sample records 180,000 or so clones, 58% being singletons. This sample comprised CD4+ T cells sorted from blood, obtained at roughly week 58, from a patient treated with tofacitinib. This sequence originates from a human donor with alopecia areata.

The CDR3 protein is CASGNLGAGGYTF. In DNA form, the CDR3 reads TGTGCCAGCGGAAACCTCGGTGCGGGAGGCTACACCTTC. V usage is TRBV27 and J usage is TRBJ1-2; unclear D gene. Trimming shortened V by 8 bases and J by 8 bases, and 18 bases separated the two germline ends. Germline values: CDR1 MNHEY, CDR2 SMNVEV (reference sequence). This CDR3 is 13 amino acids long.